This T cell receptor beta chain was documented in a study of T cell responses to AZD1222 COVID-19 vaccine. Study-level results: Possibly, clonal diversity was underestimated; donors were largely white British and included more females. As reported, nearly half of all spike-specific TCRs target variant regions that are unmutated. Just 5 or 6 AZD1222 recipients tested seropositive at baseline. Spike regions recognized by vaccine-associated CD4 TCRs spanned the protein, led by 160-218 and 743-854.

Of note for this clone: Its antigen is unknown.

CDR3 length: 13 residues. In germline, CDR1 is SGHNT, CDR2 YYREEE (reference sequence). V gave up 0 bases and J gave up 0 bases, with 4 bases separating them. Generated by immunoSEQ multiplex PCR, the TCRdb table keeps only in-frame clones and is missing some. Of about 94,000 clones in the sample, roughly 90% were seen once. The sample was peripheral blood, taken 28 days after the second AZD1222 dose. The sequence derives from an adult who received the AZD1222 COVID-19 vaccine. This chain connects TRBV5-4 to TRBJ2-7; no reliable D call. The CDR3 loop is CASSLAHSYEQYF. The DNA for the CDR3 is TGTGCCAGCAGCTTGGCCCACTCCTACGAGCAGTACTTC.